The 7 T cell receptor beta chains given below trace back to one sample, sequenced in a study of blood T cell repertoires in COVID-19. Method: immunoSEQ multiplex PCR; TCRdb's copy keeps in-frame clones and lacks some. The table has some 40,000 clones, roughly 87% seen once. The sample consisted of peripheral blood. The source of these receptors is a man in his 60s with acute or convalescent COVID-19.

This chain joins TRBV6-1 and TRBJ1-2; D remains ambiguous. V was cut by 4 bases and J by 4 bases, with 22 bases left in between. Per germline, CDR1 MNHNS and CDR2 SASEGT. CDR3 length: 17 amino acids. The CDR3 reads CASSVNPTRTYVYGYTF. CDR3 in DNA: TGTGCCAGCAGTGTAAATCCGACACGAACCTATGTCTATGGCTACACCTTC.

The chain carries TRBV5-1 and TRBJ2-5, with 12 bases identical to TRBD2. CDR1 and CDR2 (germline): SGHRS, YFSETQ. The trim removed 4 bases at V and 5 bases at J, leaving 9 bases unmatched. The CDR3 consists of 16 residues. The CDR3 coding sequence is TGCGCCAGCAGCCTCCCCCCCCTAGCGGGAGGGGAGACCCAGTACTTC. Translating gives CASSLPPLAGGETQYF.

This chain joins TRBV27 and TRBJ1-2; 8 bases map to TRBD1. V lost 0 bases, J lost 1 base, and 1 base stayed unmatched. Germline V gene lookup returns CDR1 MNHEY and CDR2 SMNVEV (reference sequence). The CDR3 is 15 residues long. The CDR3, as DNA: TGTGCCAGCAGTTTATCAACAGGGGGTAACTATGGCTACACCTTC. It yields the protein CASSLSTGGNYGYTF.

The chain joins TRBV5-1 to TRBJ2-5; possibly TRBD1 for D (6 bases). The germline CDR1 and CDR2 sequences are SGHRS and YFSETQ. The CDR3 covers 14 residues. V was pared by 7 bases and J by 2 bases, with 15 bases between. The CDR3 loop is CASQTTGTQETQYF. The DNA of the CDR3 is TGCGCCAGCCAGACTACAGGGACGCAAGAGACCCAGTACTTC.

The genes are TRBV28 and TRBJ2-1; the match to TRBD1 covers 9 bases. Germline V gene data show CDR1 as MDHEN and CDR2 as SYDVKM. V dropped 2 bases and J dropped 6; count of bases not matched to a gene: 14. The CDR3 extends over 18 amino acids. The CDR3 protein is CASSLIRTGVTGGNEQFF. DNA for the CDR3: TGTGCCAGCAGTTTAATCCGGACAGGGGTCACCGGTGGCAATGAGCAGTTCTTC.

The chain has TRBV3-1 (or the pseudogene TRBV3-2) and TRBJ2-3, with D unresolved. The CDR3 has 13 amino acids. From germline, CDR1 is LGHDT and CDR2 YNNKEL (reference sequence). V gave up 4 bases and J gave up 0 bases, with 5 bases separating them. This CDR3 is CASSRTSTDTQYF. CDR3 coding DNA: TGTGCCAGCAGCCGAACTAGCACAGATACGCAGTATTTT.

The chain recombines TRBV2 with TRBJ2-1, with D tentatively TRBD2 (5 bases). V was pared by 7 bases and J by 6 bases, with 25 bases between. CDR3 size: 17 residues. Germline assignment: CDR1 SNHLY and CDR2 FYNNEI. DNA for the CDR3: TGTGCCAGCAACGTTCGGGGTTCTCTACTCTTTGTCAATGAGCAGTTCTTC. This sequence encodes CASNVRGSLLFVNEQFF.